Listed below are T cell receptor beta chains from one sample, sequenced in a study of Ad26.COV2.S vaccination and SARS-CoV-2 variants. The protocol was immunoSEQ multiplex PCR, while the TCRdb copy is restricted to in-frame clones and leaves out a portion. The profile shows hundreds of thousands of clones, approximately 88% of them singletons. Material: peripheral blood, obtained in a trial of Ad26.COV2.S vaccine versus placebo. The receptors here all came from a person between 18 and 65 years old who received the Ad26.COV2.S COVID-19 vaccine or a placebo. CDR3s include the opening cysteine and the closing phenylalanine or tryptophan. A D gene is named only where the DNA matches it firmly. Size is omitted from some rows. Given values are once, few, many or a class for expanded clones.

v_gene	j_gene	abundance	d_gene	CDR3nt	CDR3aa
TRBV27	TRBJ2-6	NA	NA	TGTGCCAGAGTCCGGGGCCTACCCTCTGGGGCCAACGTCCTGACTTTC	CARVRGLPSGANVLTF
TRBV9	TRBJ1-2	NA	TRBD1	TGTGCCAGCAGCGTAGCTATGGGGACAGGTCGGAGTGGCTACACCTTC	CASSVAMGTGRSGYTF
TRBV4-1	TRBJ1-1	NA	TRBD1	TGCGCCAGCAGCCAAGAAGGACAGGGGGGAACTGAAGCTTTCTTT	CASSQEGQGGTEAFF
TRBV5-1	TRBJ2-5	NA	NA	TGCGCCAGCAGCCGGTCGGGGGGCATTGGGAAGACCCAGTACTTC	CASSRSGGIGKTQYF
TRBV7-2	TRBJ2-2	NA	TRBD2	TGTGCCAGCAGCTTATGGAAACTAGCGGGGCCCGGGGAGCTGTTTTTT	CASSLWKLAGPGELFF
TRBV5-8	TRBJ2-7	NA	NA	TGTGCCAGCAGCTTGGCAAACGAGCAGTACTTC	CASSLANEQYF
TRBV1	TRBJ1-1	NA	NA	TGCACCAGCAGCCAAAGCGCAGAAGGCACTGAAGCTTTCTTT	CTSSQSAEGTEAFF
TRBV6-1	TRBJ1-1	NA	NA	TGTGCCAGCAGTGCCCACAGTCGGCAAGGGACCACTGAAGCTTTCTTT	CASSAHSRQGTTEAFF
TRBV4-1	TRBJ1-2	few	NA	TGCGCCAGCAGCCAAGTTGGTTCTGGGGGCGGACTCGATGGCTACACCTTC	CASSQVGSGGGLDGYTF
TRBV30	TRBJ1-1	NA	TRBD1	TGTGCCTGGAGCCCCTTCAGGGGGGTTAACACTGAAGCTTTCTTT	CAWSPFRGVNTEAFF
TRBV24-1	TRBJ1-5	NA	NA	TGTGCCACCAGTGATCCCTTGGGTCAGCCCCAGCATTTT	CATSDPLGQPQHF
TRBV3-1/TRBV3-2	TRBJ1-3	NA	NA	TGTGCCAGCAGCCAACGTGGAAACACCATATATTTT	CASSQRGNTIYF
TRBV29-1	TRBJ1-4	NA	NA	TGCAGCGTTAAGAGCGGCGGGGGTGTTGAAAAACTGTTTTTT	CSVKSGGGVEKLFF
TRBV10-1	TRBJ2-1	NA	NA	TGCGCCAGCAGTGAGTCTCTCGCGACTGGGGTAAATGAGCAGTTCTTC	CASSESLATGVNEQFF
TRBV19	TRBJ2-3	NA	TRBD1	TGTGCCAGTAGTATCCAGGGACAGCAAGATACGCAGTATTTT	CASSIQGQQDTQYF
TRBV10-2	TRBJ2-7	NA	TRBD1	TGCGCCAGCAGCGGACAGGGGCTCTACGAGCAGTACTTC	CASSGQGLYEQYF
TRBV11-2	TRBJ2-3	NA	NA	TGTGCCAGCAGTTACACAGGGGGGGGACCAGATACGCAGTATTTT	CASSYTGGGPDTQYF
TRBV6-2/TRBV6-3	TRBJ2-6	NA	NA	TGTGCCAGCAGTTACTCGTTCCAGGTTTTCTCTGGGGCCAACGTCCTGACTTTC	CASSYSFQVFSGANVLTF
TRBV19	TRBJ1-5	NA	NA	TGTGCCAGTAGTATACAGGCCAATCAGCCCCAGCATTTT	CASSIQANQPQHF
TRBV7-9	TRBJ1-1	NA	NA	TGTGCCAGCAGCAAAGACGGGGGAAGCACTGAAGCTTTCTTT	CASSKDGGSTEAFF
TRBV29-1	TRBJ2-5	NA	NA	TGCAGCGTTGAACCGTCTAGTGGGAAGACCCAGTACTTC	CSVEPSSGKTQYF
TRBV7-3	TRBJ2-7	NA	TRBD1	TGTGCCAGCAGCCCCTACCCAGGGGGAGTCTACGAGCAGTACTTC	CASSPYPGGVYEQYF
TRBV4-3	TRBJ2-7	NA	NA	TGCGCCAGCAGCCAAGATTCACGGACTTCCTACGAGCAGTACTTC	CASSQDSRTSYEQYF
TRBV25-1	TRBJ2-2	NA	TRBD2	TGTGCCAGCAGAAGGGGAGGGACGAACACCGAGGAGCTGTTTTTT	CASRRGGTNTEELFF
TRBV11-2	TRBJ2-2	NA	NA	TGTGCCAGCAGCTGGGGGTATGGCGGGGAGCTGTTTTTT	CASSWGYGGELFF
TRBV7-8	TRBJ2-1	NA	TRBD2	TGTGCCAGCAGCCCGGCCGGGACTAGCGTTTTGAATGAGCAGTTCTTC	CASSPAGTSVLNEQFF
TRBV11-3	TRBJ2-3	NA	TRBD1	TGTGCCAGCAGTTCGGGACAGGGTGATCCAGATACGCAGTATTTT	CASSSGQGDPDTQYF
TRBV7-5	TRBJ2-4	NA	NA	TGTGCCAGAAGCTTCTTCCGGGACAGGGAGTCGTACTTC	CARSFFRDRESYF
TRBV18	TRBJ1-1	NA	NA	TGTGCCAGCTCCCCCCCCTTTAAGAGGACTGAAGCTTTCTTT	CASSPPFKRTEAFF
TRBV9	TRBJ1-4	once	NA	TGTGCCAGCAGCTCTCGGGGATCAACTAATGAAAAACTGTTTTTT	CASSSRGSTNEKLFF
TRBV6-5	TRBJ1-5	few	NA	TGTGCCAGCAGTTACTCGGGGTGGAATCAGCCCCAGCATTTT	CASSYSGWNQPQHF
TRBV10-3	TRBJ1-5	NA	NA	TGTGCCATCAGGCAGGGAACGGGCAATCAGCCCCAGCATTTT	CAIRQGTGNQPQHF
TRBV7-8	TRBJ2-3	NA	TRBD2	TGTGCCAGCAGCAATCCGGGACTAGCGGGGCTTAGCACAGATACGCAGTATTTT	CASSNPGLAGLSTDTQYF
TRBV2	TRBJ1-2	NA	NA	TGTGCCAGCAATCCTCCCGCGGGGGTATGGGGCTACACCTTC	CASNPPAGVWGYTF
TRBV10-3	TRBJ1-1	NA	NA	TGTGCCATCCTCCTAGACGGGGCCACTGAAGCTTTCTTT	CAILLDGATEAFF
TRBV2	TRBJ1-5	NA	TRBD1	TGTGCCAGCAGTCGTCAGGGGGGGAATCAGCCCCAGCATTTT	CASSRQGGNQPQHF
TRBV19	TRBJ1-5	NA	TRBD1	TGTGCCAGTAGCCCGACAGGGGAGAATCAGCCCCAGCATTTT	CASSPTGENQPQHF
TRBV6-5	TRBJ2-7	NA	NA	TGTGCCAGCAGTTACTCCAGGTCCTACGAGCAGTACTTC	CASSYSRSYEQYF
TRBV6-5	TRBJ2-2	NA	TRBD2	TGTGCCAGCAGTTACCTCGGGGGGGGTTCCACCGGGGAGCTGTTTTTT	CASSYLGGGSTGELFF
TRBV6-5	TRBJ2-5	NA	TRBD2	TGTGCCAGCGGTTTCCGCGGGAGAGAGACCCAGTACTTC	CASGFRGRETQYF
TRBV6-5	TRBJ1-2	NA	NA	TGTGCCAGCAGTTACACCCGAAGGGCCTTAGGCTACACCTTC	CASSYTRRALGYTF
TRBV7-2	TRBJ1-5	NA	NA	TGTGCCAGCAGCTTAGGGGGAGGACAGCCCCAGCATTTT	CASSLGGGQPQHF
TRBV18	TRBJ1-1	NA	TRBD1	TGTGCCAGCTCATCCGGACAGGGGTGGGGGAACACTGAAGCTTTCTTT	CASSSGQGWGNTEAFF
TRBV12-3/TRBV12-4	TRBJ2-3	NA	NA	TGTGCCAGCAGTTTTTTCGGGACAGATACGCAGTATTTT	CASSFFGTDTQYF
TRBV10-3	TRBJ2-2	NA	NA	TGTGCCATCAGTGATCGGCAGGGTCAAACCGGGGAGCTGTTTTTT	CAISDRQGQTGELFF
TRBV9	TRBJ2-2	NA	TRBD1	TGTGCCAGCAGCGTGACAGGGAGACACACCGGGGAGCTGTTTTTT	CASSVTGRHTGELFF
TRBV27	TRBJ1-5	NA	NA	TGTGCCAGCAGTTTAGGGCAGGCCAATCAGCCCCAGCATTTT	CASSLGQANQPQHF
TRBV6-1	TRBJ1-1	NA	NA	TGTGCCAGCAGTGAATTGGGGGACACTGAAGCTTTCTTT	CASSELGDTEAFF
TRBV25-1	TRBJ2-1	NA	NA	TGTGCCAGCAGTGAATATGGGGCGGGATCGTACAATGAGCAGTTCTTC	CASSEYGAGSYNEQFF
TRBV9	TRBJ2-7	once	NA	TGTGCCAGCAGCGTAGAGGGGTGGCAGGCTTTCTACGAGCAGTACTTC	CASSVEGWQAFYEQYF
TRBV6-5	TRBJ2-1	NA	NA	TGTGCCAGCAGTTACTACCCCATGGGGAAGCAGTTCTTC	CASSYYPMGKQFF
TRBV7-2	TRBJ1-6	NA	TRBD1	TGTGCCAGCAGCTTATTCACAGGGGCTCAATCACCCCTCCACTTT	CASSLFTGAQSPLHF
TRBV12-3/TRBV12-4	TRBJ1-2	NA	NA	TGTGCCACCTGTTGTCAGGGATCACGGGGCTACACCTTC	CATCCQGSRGYTF
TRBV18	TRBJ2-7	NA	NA	TGTGCCAGCTCACCAGGACAGCTACTCTACGAGCAGTACTTC	CASSPGQLLYEQYF
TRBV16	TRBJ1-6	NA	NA	TGTGCCAGCAGCCAAACAGGAGGGATTAATTCACCCCTCCACTTT	CASSQTGGINSPLHF
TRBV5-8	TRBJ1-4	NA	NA	TGTGCCAGCAGCTTCGGTCCGGAGGATTGGAGTCCTGCAACTAATGAAAAACTGTTTTTT	CASSFGPEDWSPATNEKLFF